The 11 T cell receptor beta chains listed next were all sequenced from one sample in a study of blood T cell repertoires in COVID-19. TCRdb's copy holds only in-frame clones and misses some; the assay was immunoSEQ multiplex PCR. Among about 210,000 clones listed, 88% were seen once. Sequenced sample: peripheral blood. All receptors derive from a young man with active or convalescent COVID-19.

The rearrangement joins TRBV12-5 to TRBJ2-1; D gene ambiguous. The CDR3 loop spans 16 amino acids. V shed 4 bases and J shed 4 bases, with 17 bases lying between them. Germline V gene data show CDR1 as LGHNT and CDR2 as FRNRAP. The CDR3 spells CASGSMAGVSYNEQFF. CDR3 bases: TGTGCTAGTGGTTCAATGGCAGGCGTGTCTTACAATGAGCAGTTCTTC.

This chain uses TRBV7-9 with TRBJ1-4; 10 nucleotides line up with TRBD1. Trimming at V came to 3 bases and at J to 5 bases, leaving 0 bases not matched to a gene. The CDR3 is 14 residues long. Looked up from germline, CDR1 is SEHNR and CDR2 is FQNEAQ (reference sequence). The CDR3 nucleotides are TGTGCCAGCAGCTTGGGACAGGGGAATGAAAAACTGTTTTTT. This sequence encodes CASSLGQGNEKLFF.

Of note for this clone: A junction end diverges from the germline sequence, so it may reflect a read error. V gene TRBV6-1 combines with J gene TRBJ1-2; TRBD1 matches at 7 bases. Germline CDR1 and CDR2: MNHNS and SASEGT. The length of the CDR3 is 14 residues. The CDR3 spells CASNERGLGYGYTF. In nucleotides, the CDR3 is TGTGCCAGCAATGAAAGGGGGCTTGGGTATGGCTACACCTTC.

This chain joins TRBV5-4 and TRBJ2-3, with D possibly matching TRBD2 (6 bases). CDR3 length equals 16 residues. CDR1 SGHNT and CDR2 YYREEE come from the germline V gene (reference sequence). V was shortened by 0 bases and J by 1 base, with 12 bases between the two germline ends. The CDR3 region has the DNA TGTGCCAGCAGCTTGGAAGCTAGCGATCGCACAGATACGCAGTATTTT. It translates to CASSLEASDRTDTQYF.

The chain links TRBV4-1 to TRBJ1-6; D is possibly TRBD1 (5 bases). V was clipped by 1 base and J by 7 bases, with 17 bases between them. The CDR3 length is 17 residues. Germline V lookup: CDR1 MGHRA, CDR2 YSYEKL. In DNA form, the CDR3 reads TGCGCCAGCAGCCAAGTGTCAGGGCCCACCGGGAATTCACCCCTCCACTTT. Protein: CASSQVSGPTGNSPLHF.

The chain recombines TRBV18 with TRBJ1-2; 9 bases are a match to TRBD1. The CDR3 covers 13 residues. V lost 6 bases, J lost 6 bases, and 5 bases stayed unmatched. Germline-derived CDR1 and CDR2 are KGHSH and LQKENI. As DNA, the CDR3 is TGTGCCAGCTCGTCACAGGGGGCCAATGGCTACACCTTC. It codes for CASSSQGANGYTF.

The V call is TRBV11-3, the J call TRBJ2-2, with 8 bases matching TRBD1. Germline CDR1 is SGHNT and CDR2 is YENEEA. The CDR3 runs 17 residues. The V segment lost 3 bases and the J segment 5 bases; nucleotides outside the gene matches: 11. CDR3 bases: TGTGCCAGCAGCTTGGGGACAGGCCCCCTAGGGACCGGGGAGCTGTTTTTT. As protein: CASSLGTGPLGTGELFF.

Note on this clone: Other DNA sequences in the same sample also yield this CDR3. V usage is TRBV6-2 or TRBV6-3 and J usage is TRBJ2-1, with 7 bases identical to TRBD2. V was pared by 5 bases and J by 4 bases, with 8 bases of the junction left unmatched. This CDR3 comprises 15 residues. Per the germline V gene, CDR1 is MNHEY and CDR2 is SVGEGT. CDR3 nucleotide sequence: TGTGCCAGCAGTGCTCTAGCGGAGTTTTACAATGAGCAGTTCTTC. Translating it yields CASSALAEFYNEQFF.

The chain joins TRBV30 to TRBJ2-6; D remains unclear. V was trimmed by 0 bases and J by 1 base, leaving 7 bases between them. Germline CDR1 is GTSNPN and CDR2 is SVGIG (reference sequence). The CDR3 length is 15 residues. CDR3: CAWSVGGSGANVLTF. As DNA, the CDR3 is TGTGCCTGGAGTGTTGGCGGATCTGGGGCCAACGTCCTGACTTTC.

The genes are TRBV7-3 and TRBJ2-2; 9 bases match TRBD2. The CDR3 loop spans 16 amino acids. The germline V gene has CDR1 SGHTA and CDR2 FQGTGA. V was clipped by 3 bases and J by 7 bases; unmatched bases: 9. CDR3 residues: CASSLASGTSLGELFF. The CDR3 nucleotides are TGTGCCAGCAGCTTGGCTAGCGGGACTTCCCTCGGGGAGCTGTTTTTT.

The chain is built from TRBV7-6 and TRBJ2-7; the D gene is possibly TRBD1 (5 bases). V was pared by 1 base and J by 7 bases, with 11 bases between. In germline, CDR1 is SGHVS, CDR2 FNYEAQ. The CDR3 spans 13 residues. CDR3 protein: CASSLVAGKEQYF. CDR3 nucleotide sequence: TGTGCCAGCAGCTTAGTGGCAGGGAAGGAGCAGTACTTC. Combining the CDR3 with reference TRBV7-6 and TRBJ2-7 gives the whole variable domain GAGVSQSPRYKVTKRGQDVALRCDPISGHVSLYWYRQALGQGPEFLTYFNYEAQQDKSGLPNDRFSAERPEGSISTLTIQRTEQRDSAMYRCASSLVAGKEQYFGPGTRLTVT.